This T cell receptor beta chain was sequenced during a study of shared clonotypes between healthy human individuals. Sorted-subset replicate PCR reactions were performed with about 200 ng DNA, corresponding to tens of thousands of T cell genomes. TCRdb's table, derived via immunoSEQ multiplex PCR, lists solely in-frame clones and lacks some. The repertoire holds around 550,000 clones, with 95% to 97% as singletons. J lost 2 bases, V lost 7 bases, and 11 bases had no gene match. The germline V gene encodes CDR1 MDHEN and CDR2 SYDVKM. The CDR3 covers 19 residues. The chain links TRBV28 to TRBJ2-6, with 13 bases identical to TRBD2. What was sequenced was naive CD4+ T cells sorted from blood. Noted subset: CD45RA+ positively selected. This TCR came from a woman in her 30s in good health. DNA of the CDR3: TGTGCCAGCACCACCCTAGGACTAGCGGGAGCCCCTGGGGCCAACGTCCTGACTTTC. Residues: CASTTLGLAGAPGANVLTF.